A single sample is the source of the 8 T cell receptor beta chains below, sequenced in a study of blood T cell repertoires in COVID-19. Using immunoSEQ multiplex PCR, the repertoire was profiled, and TCRdb retains in-frame clones only, with some absent. This repertoire shows over 400,000 clones, 86% found once; its top ten account for 1.4%. Sequencing input: peripheral blood. The receptors shown here come from a woman under 40 with active or convalescent COVID-19.

The chain joins TRBV4-1 to TRBJ1-1; D remains unclear. Looked up from germline, CDR1 is MGHRA and CDR2 is YSYEKL. V lost 4 bases and J lost 1, with 4 bases in between. The CDR3 runs to 12 residues. The CDR3 nucleotides read TGCGCCAGCAGCCGCGCGAACACTGAAGCTTTCTTT. Translation gives CASSRANTEAFF.

The rearrangement joins TRBV15 to TRBJ1-1; D possibly corresponds to TRBD1 (5 bases). The V and J ends lost 0 bases and 0 bases respectively, with 8 bases between them. This CDR3 comprises 15 residues. Germline CDR1 reads LNHNV; CDR2 reads YYDKDF (reference sequence). The CDR3, as DNA: TGTGCCACCAGCAGAGATCAGGGCATGAACACTGAAGCTTTCTTT. Translation: CATSRDQGMNTEAFF.

This clone was seen more than once but under ten times. V usage is TRBV6-5 and J usage is TRBJ2-7; TRBD2 aligns across 12 bases. The CDR3 spans 14 residues. J gave up 6 bases and V 10 bases, and 10 bases lay outside the gene matches. Germline CDR1 and CDR2: MNHEY and SVGAGI. CDR3 nucleotides: TGTGCCACACAGACTAGCGGGAGTTCGGGCGAGCAGTACTTC. This gives the protein CATQTSGSSGEQYF.

The chain recombines TRBV5-6 with TRBJ2-1, with D perhaps matching TRBD2 (6 bases). CDR1 and CDR2 from the germline V gene are SGHDT and YYEEEE. The germline V and J ends were trimmed by 3 bases and 4 bases, with 14 bases remaining between them. CDR3 size: 15 residues. CDR3 nucleotides: TGTGCCAGCAGCTGGGGCGGGGTTGGATACAATGAGCAGTTCTTC. Its translation: CASSWGGVGYNEQFF.

The chain joins TRBV5-6 to TRBJ2-7; 8 nucleotides line up with TRBD2. CDR1 and CDR2 from the germline V gene are SGHDT and YYEEEE. V was pared by 1 base and J by 4 bases, with 10 bases of the junction left unmatched. The CDR3 is made up of 16 amino acids. The CDR3 sequence: CASSLLGQSGGYEQYF. The CDR3 DNA follows: TGTGCCAGCAGCTTGTTAGGACAGAGCGGGGGATACGAGCAGTACTTC.

The chain is built from TRBV6-5 and TRBJ1-2; TRBD1 aligns across 9 bases. Germline CDR1 reads MNHEY; CDR2 reads SVGAGI. V was pared by 4 bases and J by 8 bases, with 2 bases of the junction left unmatched. The CDR3 runs to 12 residues. Here the CDR3 reads CASSWTGEGYTF. Here the CDR3 DNA reads TGTGCCAGCAGTTGGACAGGGGAAGGCTACACCTTC.

The genes are TRBV10-1 and TRBJ1-2; weak D call: TRBD1 (6 bases). The CDR3 covers 13 residues. V was pared by 0 bases and J by 4 bases, with 6 bases between. CDR1 and CDR2 from the germline V gene are WNHNN and SYGVQD (reference sequence). The CDR3 DNA follows: TGCGCCAGCAGTGAGTCGGACAGCTATGGCTACACCTTC. This translates into CASSESDSYGYTF.

The V call is TRBV4-1, the J call TRBJ2-3; a possible D gene is TRBD2 (6 bases). CDR3 size: 13 residues. The V gene's germline CDR1 is MGHRA and CDR2 YSYEKL. Trimming removed 4 bases from V and 4 bases from J, with 9 bases in between. The CDR3 sequence: CASSRTGADTQYF. The CDR3 region has the DNA TGCGCCAGCAGCCGGACGGGGGCAGATACGCAGTATTTT.